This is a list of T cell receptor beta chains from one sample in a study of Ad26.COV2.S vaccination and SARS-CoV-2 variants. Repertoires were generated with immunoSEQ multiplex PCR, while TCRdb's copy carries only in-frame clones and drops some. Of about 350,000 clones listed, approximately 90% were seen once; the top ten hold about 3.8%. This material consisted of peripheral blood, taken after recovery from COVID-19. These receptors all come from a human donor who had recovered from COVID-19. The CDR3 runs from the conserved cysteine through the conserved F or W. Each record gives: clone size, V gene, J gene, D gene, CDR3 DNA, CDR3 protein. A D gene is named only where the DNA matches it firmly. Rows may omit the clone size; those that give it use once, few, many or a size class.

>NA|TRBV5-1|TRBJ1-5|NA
TGCGCCAGCAGCCCGGGGGAGGGAGCCAGCAATCAGCCCCAGCATTTT
CASSPGEGASNQPQHF
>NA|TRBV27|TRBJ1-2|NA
TGTGCCAGCAGTTTAGGAGGGTTCTATGGCTACACCTTC
CASSLGGFYGYTF
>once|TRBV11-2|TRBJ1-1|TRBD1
TGTGCCAGCAGCGAACAGGGGTGGGCTGAAGCTTTCTTT
CASSEQGWAEAFF
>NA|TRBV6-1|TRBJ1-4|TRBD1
TGTGCCAGCAGTGAAGGGACAGGACGGAATGAAAAACTGTTTTTT
CASSEGTGRNEKLFF
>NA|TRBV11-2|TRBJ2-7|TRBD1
TGTGCCAGCAGCATCAGGGGACAGGGGGCGTACGAGCAGTACTTC
CASSIRGQGAYEQYF
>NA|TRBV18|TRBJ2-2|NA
TGTGCCAGCTCACCATATTCCGGGGCAAACACCGGGGAGCTGTTTTTT
CASSPYSGANTGELFF
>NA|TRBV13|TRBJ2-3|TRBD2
TGTGCCAGCAGCTTAGGGCTTAGCGGGGGTACAGATACGCAGTATTTT
CASSLGLSGGTDTQYF
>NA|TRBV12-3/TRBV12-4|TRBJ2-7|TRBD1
TGTGCCAGCAAGGGGGCAGGGGCCTACGAGCAGTACTTC
CASKGAGAYEQYF
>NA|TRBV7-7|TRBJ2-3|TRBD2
TGTGCTAGCAGCTTAGAACTAGCGGGGGGCACAGATACGCAGTATTTT
CASSLELAGGTDTQYF
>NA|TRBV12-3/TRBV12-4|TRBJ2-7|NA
TGTGCCAGCAGTATCCTCTATCCCTACGAGCAGTACTTC
CASSILYPYEQYF
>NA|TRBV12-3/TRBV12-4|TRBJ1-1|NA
TGTGCCAGCAGTAGCACGGGACTGGAAGCTTTCTTT
CASSSTGLEAFF
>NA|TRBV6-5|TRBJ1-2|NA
TGTGCCAGCAGACCCGGGGACCACACGGGCTATGGCTACACCTTC
CASRPGDHTGYGYTF
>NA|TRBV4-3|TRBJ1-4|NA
TGCGCCAGCAGCCAAAAAACCCGAGGCGGTGAAAAACTGTTTTTT
CASSQKTRGGEKLFF
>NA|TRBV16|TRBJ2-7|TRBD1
TGTGCCAGCAGCTTACAGGGGGCGCTTATTCACGAGCAGTACTTC
CASSLQGALIHEQYF
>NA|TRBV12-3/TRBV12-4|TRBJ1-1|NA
TGTGCCAGCGGTTGGACAGAGAACACTGAAGCTTTCTTT
CASGWTENTEAFF
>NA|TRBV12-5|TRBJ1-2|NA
TGTGCTAGTGGAAACACACACAGCTACTATGGCTACACCTTC
CASGNTHSYYGYTF